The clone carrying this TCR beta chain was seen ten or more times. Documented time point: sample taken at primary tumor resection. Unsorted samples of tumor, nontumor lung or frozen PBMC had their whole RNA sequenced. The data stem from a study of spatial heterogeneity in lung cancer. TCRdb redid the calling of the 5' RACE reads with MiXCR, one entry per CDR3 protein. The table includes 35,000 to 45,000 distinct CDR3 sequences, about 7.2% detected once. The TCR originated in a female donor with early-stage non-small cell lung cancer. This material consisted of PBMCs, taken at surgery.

CDR3 in DNA: TGTGCCAGCGGTCGGGACAGGAACTACGAGCAGTACTTC. Its translation is CASGRDRNYEQYF. V usage is TRBV2 and J usage is TRBJ2-7; TRBD1 agrees at 8 bases. The CDR3 runs 13 residues. The V segment lost 8 bases and the J segment 3 bases; nucleotides outside the gene matches: 6. CDR1 is SNHLY, CDR2 FYNNEI, per germline.